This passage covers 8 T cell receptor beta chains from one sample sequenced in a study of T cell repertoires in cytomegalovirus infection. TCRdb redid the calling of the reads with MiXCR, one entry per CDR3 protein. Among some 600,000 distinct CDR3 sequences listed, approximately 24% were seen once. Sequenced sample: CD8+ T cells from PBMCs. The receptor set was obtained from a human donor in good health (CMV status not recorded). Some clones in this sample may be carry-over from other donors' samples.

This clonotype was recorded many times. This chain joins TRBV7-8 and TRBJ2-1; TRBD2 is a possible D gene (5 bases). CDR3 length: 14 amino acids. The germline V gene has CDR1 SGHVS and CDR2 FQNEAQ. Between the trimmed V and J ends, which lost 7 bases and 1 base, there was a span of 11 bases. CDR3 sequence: CASTLEGSYNEQFF. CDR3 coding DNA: TGTGCCAGCACCCTAGAGGGATCCTACAATGAGCAGTTCTTC.

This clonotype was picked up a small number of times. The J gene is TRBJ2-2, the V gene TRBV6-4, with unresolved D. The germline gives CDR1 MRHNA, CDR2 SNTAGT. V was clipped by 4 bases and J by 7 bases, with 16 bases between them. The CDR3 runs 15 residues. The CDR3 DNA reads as TGTGCCAGCAGTGGTCGCCCTTATTCGGGCGGGGAGCTGTTTTTT. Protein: CASSGRPYSGGELFF.

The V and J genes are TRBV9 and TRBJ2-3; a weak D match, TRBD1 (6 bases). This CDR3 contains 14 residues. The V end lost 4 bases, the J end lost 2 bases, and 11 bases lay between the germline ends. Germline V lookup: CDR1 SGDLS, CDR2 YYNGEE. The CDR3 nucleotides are TGTGCCAGCAGCAAGGGGGACAACACAGATACGCAGTATTTT. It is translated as CASSKGDNTDTQYF.

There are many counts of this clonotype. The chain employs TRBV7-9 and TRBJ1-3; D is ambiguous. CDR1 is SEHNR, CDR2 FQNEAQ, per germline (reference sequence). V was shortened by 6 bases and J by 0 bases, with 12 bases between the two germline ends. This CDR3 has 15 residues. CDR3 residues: CASRLTVVSGNTIYF. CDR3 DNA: TGTGCCAGCAGATTAACGGTTGTCTCTGGAAACACCATATATTTT.

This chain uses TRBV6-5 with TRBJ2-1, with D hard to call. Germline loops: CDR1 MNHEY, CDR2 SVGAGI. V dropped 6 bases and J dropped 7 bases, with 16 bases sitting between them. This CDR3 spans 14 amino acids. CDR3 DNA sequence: TGTGCCAGCAGGAACCCCTCGGCTCTGAATGAGCAGTTCTTC. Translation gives CASRNPSALNEQFF.

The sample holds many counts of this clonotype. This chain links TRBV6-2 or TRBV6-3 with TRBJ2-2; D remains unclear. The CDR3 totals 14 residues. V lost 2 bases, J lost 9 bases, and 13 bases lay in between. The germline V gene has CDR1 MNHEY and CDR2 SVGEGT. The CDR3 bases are TGTGCCAGCAGTTACAGTGGTGATCTCCGGGAGCTGTTTTTT. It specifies CASSYSGDLRELFF.

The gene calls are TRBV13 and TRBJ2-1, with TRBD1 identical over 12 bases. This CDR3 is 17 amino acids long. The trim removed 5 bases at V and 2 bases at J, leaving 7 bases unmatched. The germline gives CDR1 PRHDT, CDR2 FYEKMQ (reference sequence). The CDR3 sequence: CASSGGTGGSPYNEQFF. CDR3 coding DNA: TGTGCCAGCAGCGGGGGGACAGGGGGCTCCCCCTACAATGAGCAGTTCTTC.

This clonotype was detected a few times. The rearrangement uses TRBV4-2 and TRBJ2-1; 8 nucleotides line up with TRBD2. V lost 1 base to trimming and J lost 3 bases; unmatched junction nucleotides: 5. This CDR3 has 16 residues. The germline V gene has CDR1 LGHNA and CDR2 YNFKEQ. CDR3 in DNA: TGTGCCAGCAGCCAAGGTAGCGGGGCCGACTACAATGAGCAGTTCTTC. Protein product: CASSQGSGADYNEQFF.